The 23 T cell receptor beta chains given below trace back to one sample, sequenced in a study of metastatic and nonmetastatic thyroid tumors. No patient had received any treatment before thyroid surgery. TCRdb re-clonotyped the PCR reads through MiXCR. The sample yields about 15,000 clones, about 22% seen once. Sequencing used tumor tissue. Receptor source: a female donor with papillary thyroid cancer or a benign thyroid nodule (not recorded which). Some clones in this sample may be carry-over from other donors' samples.

The rearrangement uses TRBV5-8 and TRBJ1-5; no firm D call. Germline V gives CDR1 SGHTS, CDR2 YDEGEE. Trimming stripped 4 bases from V and 4 bases from J, with 9 bases between. The CDR3 totals 13 residues. DNA of the CDR3: TGTGCCAGCAGCCGACGGATAAATCAGCCCCAGCATTTT. This sequence encodes CASSRRINQPQHF.

This clone was counted ten times or more. The gene calls are TRBV7-8 and TRBJ1-1; D possibly corresponds to TRBD1 (5 bases). CDR1 is SGHVS, CDR2 FQNEAQ, per germline. V dropped 1 base and J dropped 4 bases, with 13 bases sitting between them. The CDR3 spans 15 residues. CDR3 DNA sequence: TGTGCCAGCAGCTTAGATTGGCAGGGAGGCACTGAAGCTTTCTTT. Protein product: CASSLDWQGGTEAFF.

The table lists this clone with many counts. A much larger clone differs from this one at a single base, so this may be a read error. This same CDR3 is encoded by further DNA sequences in the sample. The chain carries TRBV6-1 and TRBJ1-1; D possibly corresponds to TRBD1 (6 bases). CDR1 and CDR2 from the germline V gene are MNHNS and SASEGT. V was shortened by 11 bases and J by 1 base, with 11 bases between the two germline ends. The CDR3 contains 12 residues. CDR3 sequence reads: CAVRGQNTEAFF. The CDR3 nucleotides are TGTGCCGTCAGGGGCCAGAACACTGAAGCTTTCTTT.

This clone has ten or more counts. The gene calls are TRBV9 and TRBJ1-5; D is possibly TRBD1 (6 bases). Germline CDR1 is SGDLS and CDR2 is YYNGEE. V was shortened by 0 bases and J by 5 bases, with 12 bases between the two germline ends. The CDR3 has 15 residues. Here the CDR3 reads CASSVAGEPDQPQHF. The CDR3 DNA follows: TGTGCCAGCAGCGTAGCAGGGGAACCTGATCAGCCCCAGCATTTT.

There are many counts of this clone. This sequence joins TRBV20-1 and TRBJ2-1, with D perhaps matching TRBD1 (6 bases). Between the trimmed V and J ends, which lost 1 base and 3 bases, there was a span of 19 bases. Germline CDR1 reads DFQATT; CDR2 reads SNEGSKA (reference sequence). This CDR3 is built from 17 residues. CDR3 in DNA: TGCAGTGCTAGAGGGCAGGGGAAGGGGATGGACTACAATGAGCAGTTCTTC. Translation: CSARGQGKGMDYNEQFF.

The V call is TRBV20-1, the J call TRBJ1-1, with TRBD1 identical over 7 bases. V shed 2 bases, J shed 3 bases, and the junction held 3 bases outside the gene matches. The CDR3 runs 13 residues. Germline V gene lookup returns CDR1 DFQATT and CDR2 SNEGSKA (reference sequence). The CDR3: CSARSDRDTEAFF. CDR3 nucleotides: TGCAGTGCTAGAAGTGACAGGGACACTGAAGCTTTCTTT.

The chain recombines TRBV20-1 with TRBJ2-3, with no clear D. The germline V and J ends were trimmed by 5 bases and 2 bases, with 8 bases remaining between them. The CDR3 is 12 amino acids. Germline V gene data show CDR1 as DFQATT and CDR2 as SNEGSKA (reference sequence). The CDR3 here is CSAFTNTDTQYF. DNA for the CDR3: TGCAGTGCTTTTACGAACACAGATACGCAGTATTTT.

There are a few counts of this clone. The V and J genes are TRBV12-3 or TRBV12-4 and TRBJ1-2; D remains ambiguous. CDR3 length: 13 residues. Deletions cut 5 bases from V and 5 bases from J, with 12 bases between. CDR3 sequence (DNA): TGTGCCAGCAGTCGAATCAAGGTGTATGGCTACACCTTC. Translated: CASSRIKVYGYTF.

This rearrangement joins TRBV7-6 to TRBJ2-2; no reliable D call. The CDR3 runs to 15 residues. V lost 7 bases and J lost 4, with 16 bases in between. Germline CDR1 and CDR2: SGHVS and FNYEAQ. CDR3 region: CASILNPAVTGELFF. DNA of the CDR3: TGTGCCAGCATCCTAAACCCCGCGGTCACCGGGGAGCTGTTTTTT.

This chain connects TRBV20-1 to TRBJ2-7; D is possibly TRBD1 (5 bases). The germline V gene encodes CDR1 DFQATT and CDR2 SNEGSKA (reference sequence). There are 15 residues in the CDR3. The germline V and J ends were trimmed by 3 bases and 1 base, with 16 bases remaining between them. The CDR3 reads CSAREFTGISYEQYF. CDR3 sequence (DNA): TGCAGTGCTAGGGAGTTTACAGGCATATCCTACGAGCAGTACTTC.

This clone was seen ten or more times. The chain couples TRBV2 to TRBJ1-6; D is uncertain. From germline, CDR1 is SNHLY and CDR2 FYNNEI. Between the trimmed V and J ends, which lost 4 bases and 9 bases, there was a span of 13 bases. This CDR3 has 14 amino acids. CDR3 residues: CASSVEISGSPLHF. CDR3 sequence (DNA): TGTGCCAGCAGTGTGGAGATATCCGGTTCACCCCTCCACTTT.

This clone showed up many times. The V and J genes are TRBV19 and TRBJ2-7, with 7 bases that match TRBD2. This CDR3 spans 15 amino acids. Per the germline V gene, CDR1 is LNHDA and CDR2 is SQIVND (reference sequence). V shed 5 bases, J shed 4 bases, and the junction held 11 bases outside the gene matches. CDR3 coding DNA: TGTGCCAGTAGTTCGGGCGGGAGTTGGGGATACGAGCAGTACTTC. This encodes CASSSGGSWGYEQYF.

By share, this clone ranks as medium-sized (0.01 to 0.1%). The rearrangement uses TRBV28 and TRBJ1-5; D may be TRBD1 (5 bases). The CDR3 is 12 amino acids. Germline loops: CDR1 MDHEN, CDR2 SYDVKM. Between the trimmed V and J ends, which lost 2 bases and 12 bases, there was a span of 11 bases. The chain's CDR3 is CASSLGGDVQHF. The CDR3 DNA reads TGTGCCAGCAGTTTAGGGGGGGATGTCCAGCATTTT.

This clone occurred many times. The V call is TRBV3-1, the J call TRBJ2-3; D remains ambiguous. In germline, CDR1 is LGHDT, CDR2 YNNKEL (reference sequence). V lost 1 base, J lost 4 bases, and 6 bases lay in between. There are 13 residues in the CDR3. CDR3 amino acids: CASSQVTADTQYF. The CDR3 bases are TGTGCCAGCAGCCAAGTAACTGCAGATACGCAGTATTTT.

The chain is built from TRBV11-2 and TRBJ2-1; 10 nucleotides line up with TRBD2. The CDR3 is made up of 15 amino acids. V gave up 3 bases and J gave up 4 bases; unmatched junction bases: 3. Per the germline V gene, CDR1 is SGHAT and CDR2 is FQNNGV. The CDR3 region is CASSFERGGYNEQFF. The DNA of the CDR3 is TGTGCCAGCAGCTTTGAGCGGGGGGGTTACAATGAGCAGTTCTTC.

Concerning this clone: At one end the junction does not follow the germline gene, possibly because of a read error. This chain joins TRBV11-2 and TRBJ1-1; a weak D match, TRBD1 (6 bases). Germline lookup yields CDR1 SGHAT and CDR2 FQNNGV. The CDR3 is 16 residues long. The CDR3 bases are TGTGCCAGCAGCTCGGGAAACAGGGTATGGAGCACTGAATCTTTCTTT. Protein sequence: CASSSGNRVWSTESFF. The variable domain in full, with the rest retrieved from reference TRBV11-2 and TRBJ1-1, is EAGVAQSPRYKIIEKRQSVAFWCNPISGHATLYWYQQILGQGPKLLIQFQNNGVVDDSQLPKDRFSAERLKGVDSTLKIQPAKLEDSAVYLCASSSGNRVWSTESFFGQGTRLTVV.

This clone was detected only a few times. V gene TRBV20-1 combines with J gene TRBJ2-3; D not certain. In germline, CDR1 is DFQATT, CDR2 SNEGSKA (reference sequence). V dropped 0 bases and J dropped 9 bases, with 10 bases sitting between them. This CDR3 is 12 amino acids long. The CDR3 coding sequence is TGCAGTGCTAGAGAGGATACCCAGACGCAGTATTTT. It specifies CSAREDTQTQYF.

This clone has at least ten counts. In the same sample, other DNA sequences code for this CDR3. The CDR3 loop is CASSLGDRGGEKLFF. As DNA, the CDR3 is TGTGCCAGCAGCTTAGGGGACAGGGGAGGTGAAAAACTGTTTTTT. The chain couples TRBV7-9 to TRBJ1-4; 10 positions match TRBD1. The CDR3 runs 15 residues. The V gene's germline CDR1 is SEHNR and CDR2 FQNEAQ (reference sequence). J gave up 7 bases and V 1 base, and 3 bases lay outside the gene matches.

The chain links TRBV20-1 to TRBJ2-5; 8 bases match TRBD1. This CDR3 comprises 14 residues. CDR1 and CDR2 (germline): DFQATT, SNEGSKA (reference sequence). CDR3 amino acids: CTVRRDRYQETQYF. DNA of the CDR3: TGCACCGTTAGGCGGGACAGGTATCAAGAGACCCAGTACTTC.

This chain joins TRBV20-1 and TRBJ2-3; TRBD2 agrees at 14 bases. The CDR3 extends over 17 amino acids. CDR1 is DFQATT, CDR2 SNEGSKA, per germline (reference sequence). After removal of 3 bases from V and 2 bases from J, the junction contained 7 bases not matched to a gene. The CDR3 DNA sequence: TGCAGTGCTAGCCTGACTAGCGGGGGGGGCTACACAGATACGCAGTATTTT. Its translation: CSASLTSGGGYTDTQYF.

This clone has at least ten counts. At one end, the junction sequence differs from germline, possibly due to a read error. In the same sample, other DNA sequences code for this CDR3. The chain joins TRBV5-1 to TRBJ2-3; 8 bases map to TRBD2. The V gene's germline CDR1 is SGHRS and CDR2 YFSETQ. The CDR3 runs to 16 residues. CDR3 nucleotide sequence: TGCGCCAGCAGCTTGGGGCCCAGCGGGAGCACAGATACGCGGTATTTT. Its protein is CASSLGPSGSTDTRYF.

V gene TRBV6-1 combines with J gene TRBJ2-2; possibly TRBD2 for D (5 bases). The germline gives CDR1 MNHNS, CDR2 SASEGT. Trimming removed 7 bases at V and 5 bases at J, with 17 bases between. The CDR3 spans 15 residues. CDR3 sequence reads: CASNQRQRLTGELFF. The CDR3 bases are TGTGCCAGCAACCAGCGGCAGAGGTTGACCGGGGAGCTGTTTTTT.

In this sample, this clone turned up many times. This chain links TRBV5-1 with TRBJ2-3; 10 nucleotides agree with TRBD1. This CDR3 has 14 amino acids. CDR1 and CDR2 (germline): SGHRS, YFSETQ. The trim removed 4 bases at V and 7 bases at J, leaving 6 bases unmatched. The CDR3 here is CASSGGQGGYTQYF. The DNA for the CDR3 is TGCGCCAGCAGCGGAGGACAGGGGGGGTATACGCAGTATTTT.